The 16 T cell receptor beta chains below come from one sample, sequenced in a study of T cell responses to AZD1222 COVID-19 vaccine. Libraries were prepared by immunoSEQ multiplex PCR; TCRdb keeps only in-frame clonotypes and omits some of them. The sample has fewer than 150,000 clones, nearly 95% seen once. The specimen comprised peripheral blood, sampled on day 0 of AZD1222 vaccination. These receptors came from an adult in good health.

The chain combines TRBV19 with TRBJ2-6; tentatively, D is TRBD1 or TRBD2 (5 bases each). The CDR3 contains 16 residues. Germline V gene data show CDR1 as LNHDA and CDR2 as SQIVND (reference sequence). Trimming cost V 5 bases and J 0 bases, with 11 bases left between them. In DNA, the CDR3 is TGTGCCAGTAGTCGGGGACGGTTCTCTGGGGCCAACGTCCTGACTTTC. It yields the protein CASSRGRFSGANVLTF.

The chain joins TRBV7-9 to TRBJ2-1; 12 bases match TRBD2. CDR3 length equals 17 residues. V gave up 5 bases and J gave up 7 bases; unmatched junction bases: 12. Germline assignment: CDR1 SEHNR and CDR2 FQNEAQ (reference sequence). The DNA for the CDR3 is TGTGCCAGCAGCCCCCTGGCTAGCGGGGGGGCAGGAAATGAGCAGTTCTTC. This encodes CASSPLASGGAGNEQFF.

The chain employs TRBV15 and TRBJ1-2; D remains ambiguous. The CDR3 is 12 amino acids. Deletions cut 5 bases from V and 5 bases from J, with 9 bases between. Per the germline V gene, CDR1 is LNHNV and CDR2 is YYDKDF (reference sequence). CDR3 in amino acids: CATSRDGYGYTF. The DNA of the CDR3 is TGTGCCACCAGCCGCGACGGATATGGCTACACCTTC.

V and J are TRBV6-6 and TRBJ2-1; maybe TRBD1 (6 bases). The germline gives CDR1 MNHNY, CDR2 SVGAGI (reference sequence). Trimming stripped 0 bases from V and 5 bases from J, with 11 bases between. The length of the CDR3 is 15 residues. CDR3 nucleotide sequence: TGTGCCAGCAGTTACTCTGGGGGCGCCAACAATGAGCAGTTCTTC. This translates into CASSYSGGANNEQFF.

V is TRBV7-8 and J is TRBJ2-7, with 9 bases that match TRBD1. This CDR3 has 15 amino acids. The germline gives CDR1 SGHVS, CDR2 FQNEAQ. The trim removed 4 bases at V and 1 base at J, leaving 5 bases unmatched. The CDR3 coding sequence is TGTGCCAGCAGCTCCTCCGGGACAGGGTCCTACGAGCAGTACTTC. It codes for CASSSSGTGSYEQYF.

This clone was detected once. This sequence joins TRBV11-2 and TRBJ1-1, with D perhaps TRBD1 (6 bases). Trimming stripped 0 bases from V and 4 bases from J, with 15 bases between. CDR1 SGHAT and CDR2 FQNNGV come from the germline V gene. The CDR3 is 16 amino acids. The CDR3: CASSLEKARGPTEAFF. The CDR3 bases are TGTGCCAGCAGCTTAGAGAAGGCCCGGGGGCCCACTGAAGCTTTCTTT.

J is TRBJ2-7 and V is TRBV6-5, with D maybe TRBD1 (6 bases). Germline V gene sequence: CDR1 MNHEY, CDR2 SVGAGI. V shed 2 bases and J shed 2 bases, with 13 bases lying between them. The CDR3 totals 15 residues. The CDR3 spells CASSYLSRGTYEQYF. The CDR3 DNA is TGTGCCAGCAGTTACCTTAGCAGGGGAACCTACGAGCAGTACTTC.

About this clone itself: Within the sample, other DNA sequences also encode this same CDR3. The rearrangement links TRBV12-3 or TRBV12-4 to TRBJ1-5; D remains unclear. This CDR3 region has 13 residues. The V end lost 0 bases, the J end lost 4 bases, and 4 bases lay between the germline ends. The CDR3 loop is CASSLAGNQPQHF. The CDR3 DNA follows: TGTGCCAGCAGTTTAGCAGGTAATCAGCCCCAGCATTTT.

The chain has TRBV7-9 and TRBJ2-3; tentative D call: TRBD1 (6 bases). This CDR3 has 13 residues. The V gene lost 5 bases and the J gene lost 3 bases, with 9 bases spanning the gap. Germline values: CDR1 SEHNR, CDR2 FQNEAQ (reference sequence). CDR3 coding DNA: TGTGCCAGCAGCCCAGGACAGACAGATACGCAGTATTTT. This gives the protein CASSPGQTDTQYF.

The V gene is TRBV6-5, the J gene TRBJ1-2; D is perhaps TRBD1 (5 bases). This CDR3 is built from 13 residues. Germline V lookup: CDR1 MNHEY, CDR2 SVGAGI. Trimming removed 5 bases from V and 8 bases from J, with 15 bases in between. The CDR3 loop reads CASSIAQGGGYTF. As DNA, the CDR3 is TGTGCCAGCAGTATTGCGCAGGGTGGCGGCTACACCTTC.

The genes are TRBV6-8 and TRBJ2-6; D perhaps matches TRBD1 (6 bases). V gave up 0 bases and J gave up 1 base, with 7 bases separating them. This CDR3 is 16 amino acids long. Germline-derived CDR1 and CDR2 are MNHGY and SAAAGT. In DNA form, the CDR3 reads TGTGCCAGCAGTTACTCGAGGGGGTCTGGGGCCAACGTCCTGACTTTC. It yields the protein CASSYSRGSGANVLTF.

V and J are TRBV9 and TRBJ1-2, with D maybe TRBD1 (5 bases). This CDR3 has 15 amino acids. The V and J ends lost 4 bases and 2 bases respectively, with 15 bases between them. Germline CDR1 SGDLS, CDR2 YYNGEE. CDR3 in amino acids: CASSLHSTENYGYTF. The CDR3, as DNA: TGTGCCAGCAGCCTTCACTCGACAGAGAACTATGGCTACACCTTC.

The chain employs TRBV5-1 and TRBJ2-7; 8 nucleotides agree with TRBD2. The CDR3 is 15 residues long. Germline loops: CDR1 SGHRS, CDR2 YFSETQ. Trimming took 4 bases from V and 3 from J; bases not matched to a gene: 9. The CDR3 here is CASSRTGGAYYEQYF. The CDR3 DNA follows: TGCGCCAGCAGCAGAACCGGGGGGGCCTACTACGAGCAGTACTTC.

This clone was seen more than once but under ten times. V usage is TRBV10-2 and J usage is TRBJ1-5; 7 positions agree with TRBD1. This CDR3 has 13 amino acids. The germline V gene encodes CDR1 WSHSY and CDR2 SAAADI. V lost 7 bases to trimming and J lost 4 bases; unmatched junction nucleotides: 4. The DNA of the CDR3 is TGCGCCAGCACGAGGGGGCGTAATCAGCCCCAGCATTTT. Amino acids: CASTRGRNQPQHF.

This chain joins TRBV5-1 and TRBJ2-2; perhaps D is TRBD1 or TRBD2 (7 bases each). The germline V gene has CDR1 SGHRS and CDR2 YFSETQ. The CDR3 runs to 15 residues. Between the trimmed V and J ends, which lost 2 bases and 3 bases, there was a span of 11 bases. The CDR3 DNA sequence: TGCGCCAGCAGCTTCCAGGGGGGGGACACCGGGGAGCTGTTTTTT. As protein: CASSFQGGDTGELFF. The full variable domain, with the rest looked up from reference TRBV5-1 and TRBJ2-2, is KAGVTQTPRYLIKTRGQQVTLSCSPISGHRSVSWYQQTPGQGLQFLFEYFSETQRNKGNFPGRFSGRQFSNSRSEMNVSTLELGDSALYLCASSFQGGDTGELFFGEGSRLTVL.

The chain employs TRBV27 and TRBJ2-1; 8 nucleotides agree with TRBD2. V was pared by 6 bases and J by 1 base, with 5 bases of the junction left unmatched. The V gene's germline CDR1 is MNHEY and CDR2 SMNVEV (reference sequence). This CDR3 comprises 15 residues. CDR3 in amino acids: CASRPGGGSYNEQFF. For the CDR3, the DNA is TGTGCCAGCAGGCCCGGGGGGGGGTCCTACAATGAGCAGTTCTTC.